This section outlines one T cell receptor beta chain sequence together with its context. This sample was taken from a study of patients and donors after allogeneic stem cell transplantation. Each CDR3 protein gets one entry after TCRdb re-called the RT-PCR reads with MiXCR. The profile shows approximately 160,000 distinct CDR3 sequences, roughly 30% of them singletons. This receptor was taken from a human donor who was either an allogeneic HSCT recipient or a stem cell or donor lymphocyte infusion donor (not recorded which). It is not recorded whose cells these are; they may come from a transplant donor. The sample taken for sequencing was blood, either unsorted or a sorted T cell fraction (not recorded which).

The CDR3 DNA sequence: TGTGCCAGCAGTTACAGGAGGCGTGAAAAACTGTTTTTT. Protein: CASSYRRREKLFF. This chain joins TRBV6-2 or TRBV6-3 and TRBJ1-4; D remains ambiguous. The CDR3 loop spans 13 amino acids. Germline V gene lookup returns CDR1 MNHEY and CDR2 SVGEGT. Trimming removed 2 bases at V and 7 bases at J, with 8 bases between.